These 30 T cell receptor beta chains share one sample of origin, sequenced in a study of shared clonotypes between healthy human individuals. Clones were read by immunoSEQ multiplex PCR, and TCRdb kept only the in-frame ones, dropping some. Of some 2.1 million clones in the sample, 95% were seen once. Material: naive CD4+ T cells sorted from blood. Subset defined: CD45RA+ positively selected. These receptors were obtained from a man younger than 30 in good health.

This chain links TRBV7-2 with TRBJ2-1, with TRBD2 identical over 9 bases. Trimming removed 4 bases from V and 3 bases from J; junction bases left unmatched: 7. CDR3 size: 16 residues. Germline CDR1 reads SGHTA; CDR2 reads FQGNSA. The CDR3 region is CASSYTGTSFYNEQFF. The CDR3, as DNA: TGTGCCAGCAGCTATACCGGGACTAGCTTCTACAATGAGCAGTTCTTC.

The chain uses TRBV6-6 and TRBJ1-5; D possibly corresponds to TRBD1 (5 bases). V was cut by 4 bases and J by 0 bases, with 7 bases left in between. The CDR3 runs 14 residues. The germline V gene encodes CDR1 MNHNY and CDR2 SVGAGI (reference sequence). The CDR3 loop reads CASSLTVSNQPQHF. CDR3 bases: TGTGCCAGCAGTTTGACAGTTAGCAATCAGCCCCAGCATTTT.

In its sample, this clone was seen many times. This chain links TRBV15 with TRBJ1-1; D gene ambiguous. Germline V lookup: CDR1 LNHNV, CDR2 YYDKDF (reference sequence). The CDR3 covers 12 residues. V lost 4 bases and J lost 2, with 5 bases in between. For the CDR3, the DNA is TGTGCCACCAGCACCCCTAACACTGAAGCTTTCTTT. Residues: CATSTPNTEAFF. The whole variable domain, remainder taken from reference TRBV15 and TRBJ1-1, is DAMVIQNPRYQVTQFGKPVTLSCSQTLNHNVMYWYQQKSSQAPKLLFHYYDKDFNNEADTPDNFQSRRPNTSFCFLDIRSPGLGDTAMYLCATSTPNTEAFFGQGTRLTVV.

The chain is built from TRBV6-5 and TRBJ2-4; possibly TRBD2 for D (6 bases). Germline CDR1 and CDR2: MNHEY and SVGAGI. This CDR3 spans 13 amino acids. With 9 bases removed from V and 9 bases from J, the gap between germline ends came to 18 bases. The CDR3 loop reads CASYGGVGGIQYF. As DNA, the CDR3 is TGTGCCAGTTACGGGGGAGTCGGGGGCATTCAGTACTTC.

On this clone itself: The same CDR3 can be traced to other DNA sequences in this sample. This chain links TRBV5-1 with TRBJ2-5; D is tentatively TRBD1 or TRBD2 (6 bases each). Per germline, CDR1 SGHRS and CDR2 YFSETQ. The CDR3 runs to 13 residues. Between the trimmed V and J ends, which lost 1 base and 5 bases, there was a span of 9 bases. CDR3 amino acids: CASSLRGVETQYF. DNA of the CDR3: TGCGCCAGCAGCTTGAGGGGGGTTGAGACCCAGTACTTC.

This sequence joins TRBV6-1 and TRBJ1-5; TRBD1 might be the D (6 bases). CDR1 MNHNS and CDR2 SASEGT come from the germline V gene. CDR3 size: 16 residues. Trimming left V 4 bases short and J 5 bases short, with 18 bases between. Here the CDR3 reads CASSAPIRGGYQPQHF. The CDR3 coding sequence is TGTGCCAGCAGTGCACCCATCAGGGGAGGTTATCAGCCCCAGCATTTT.

Only one count was recorded for this clone. The chain has TRBV29-1 and TRBJ1-1; no clear D. The V gene's germline CDR1 is SQVTM and CDR2 ANQGSEA. V dropped 6 bases and J dropped 3 bases, with 17 bases sitting between them. This CDR3 contains 14 residues. The CDR3 DNA sequence: TGCAGCGTCCGAACGGGGTATGTTGACACTGAAGCTTTCTTT. It specifies CSVRTGYVDTEAFF. The complete variable domain, with remaining parts taken from reference TRBV29-1 and TRBJ1-1, reads SAVISQKPSRDICQRGTSLTIQCQVDSQVTMMFWYRQQPGQSLTLIATANQGSEATYESGFVIDKFPISRPNLTFSTLTVSNMSPEDSSIYLCSVRTGYVDTEAFFGQGTRLTVV.

This chain uses TRBV5-1 with TRBJ2-7; D perhaps matches TRBD1 (5 bases). With 4 bases removed from V and 0 bases from J, the gap between germline ends came to 11 bases. The CDR3 is 14 amino acids. From germline, CDR1 is SGHRS and CDR2 YFSETQ. The CDR3 loop is CASSPPTDSYEQYF. The CDR3 bases are TGCGCCAGCAGCCCCCCGACAGACTCCTACGAGCAGTACTTC.

Regarding this clone: This sample includes further DNA sequences coding for the same CDR3. The chain has TRBV5-1 and TRBJ2-7; D remains unclear. The CDR3 is made up of 14 amino acids. V was cut by 1 base and J by 2 bases, with 10 bases left in between. The germline gives CDR1 SGHRS, CDR2 YFSETQ. The CDR3 region has the DNA TGCGCCAGCAGCTTGTCCTCAGGTACCTACGAGCAGTACTTC. Protein: CASSLSSGTYEQYF.

The chain carries TRBV10-3 and TRBJ1-4; 7 bases fit TRBD1. Germline V gene data show CDR1 as ENHRY and CDR2 as SYGVKD. Trimming took 5 bases from V and 5 from J; bases not matched to a gene: 5. CDR3 length equals 14 residues. The CDR3 DNA follows: TGTGCCATCAGTACAGGGGTTATGAATGAAAAACTGTTTTTT. Translated: CAISTGVMNEKLFF.

The chain recombines TRBV10-3 with TRBJ2-3, with a weak D call TRBD2 (6 bases). Germline CDR1 and CDR2: ENHRY and SYGVKD. With 3 bases removed from V and 2 bases from J, the gap between germline ends came to 12 bases. This CDR3 spans 15 amino acids. CDR3 region: CAISDPRGDTDTQYF. In DNA form, the CDR3 reads TGTGCCATCAGTGACCCCCGCGGGGACACAGATACGCAGTATTTT.

The chain links TRBV2 to TRBJ1-5, with 9 bases that match TRBD1. The V and J ends lost 5 bases and 3 bases, in that order; junction bases with no gene match: 8. The CDR3 is made up of 16 amino acids. Germline CDR1 reads SNHLY; CDR2 reads FYNNEI. CDR3 amino acids: CASSPQGAMVNQPQHF. The DNA for the CDR3 is TGTGCCAGCAGTCCACAGGGGGCGATGGTCAATCAGCCCCAGCATTTT.

The chain couples TRBV27 to TRBJ1-1; TRBD1 matches 8 bases. Germline V gene lookup returns CDR1 MNHEY and CDR2 SMNVEV (reference sequence). The CDR3 length is 16 residues. With 4 bases clipped from V and 5 bases from J, the junction kept 12 bases outside the gene matches. Here the CDR3 reads CASSYAAGTGGTEAFF. The CDR3 DNA reads as TGTGCCAGCAGTTACGCCGCGGGCACAGGGGGAACTGAAGCTTTCTTT.

The chain's CDR3 is CASSPPGGGTGELFF. CDR3 nucleotide sequence: TGTGCCAGCTCACCACCGGGGGGCGGCACCGGGGAGCTGTTTTTT. V and J are TRBV18 and TRBJ2-2; D may match TRBD1 or TRBD2 (6 bases each). Per the germline V gene, CDR1 is KGHSH and CDR2 is LQKENI. The germline V and J ends were trimmed by 0 bases and 4 bases, with 9 bases remaining between them. This CDR3 region has 15 residues.

The chain links TRBV10-3 to TRBJ2-3; 7 bases map to TRBD2. CDR3 size: 12 residues. Germline CDR1 reads ENHRY; CDR2 reads SYGVKD. J was trimmed by 2 bases and V by 10 bases; bases with no gene match: 3. CDR3 in amino acids: CATRGDTDTQYF. DNA for the CDR3: TGTGCCACCCGGGGGGACACAGATACGCAGTATTTT.

In the case of this clone: Other DNA sequences in the same sample also yield this CDR3. The CDR3: CASSLGQIQETQYF. CDR3 coding DNA: TGCGCCAGCAGCTTGGGACAGATCCAAGAGACCCAGTACTTC. The chain combines TRBV5-1 with TRBJ2-5, with D maybe TRBD1 (5 bases). This CDR3 has 14 residues. Germline V gives CDR1 SGHRS, CDR2 YFSETQ. Trimming took 0 bases from V and 1 from J, leaving 7 bases between them.

The chain uses TRBV5-1 and TRBJ2-3; 11 positions match TRBD2. Unmatched junction bases numbered 7, after V lost 1 base and J lost 0 bases. Germline CDR1 is SGHRS and CDR2 is YFSETQ. CDR3 size: 18 residues. CDR3 DNA sequence: TGCGCCAGCAGCTTGAGACTAGCGGGGTTCTCTAGCACAGATACGCAGTATTTT. This encodes CASSLRLAGFSSTDTQYF. Full variable domain (outside the CDR3, taken from reference TRBV5-1 and TRBJ2-3): KAGVTQTPRYLIKTRGQQVTLSCSPISGHRSVSWYQQTPGQGLQFLFEYFSETQRNKGNFPGRFSGRQFSNSRSEMNVSTLELGDSALYLCASSLRLAGFSSTDTQYFGPGTRLTVL.

The V gene is TRBV29-1, the J gene TRBJ2-3; tentatively, D is TRBD1 (5 bases). The CDR3 consists of 13 residues. The germline V gene has CDR1 SQVTM and CDR2 ANQGSEA. Trimming removed 7 bases at V and 4 bases at J, with 15 bases between. The CDR3 region is CSARQYLADTQYF. DNA of the CDR3: TGCAGCGCCAGACAGTACCTCGCAGATACGCAGTATTTT.

The genes are TRBV11-1 and TRBJ1-1; D unclear. The CDR3 loop spans 12 amino acids. Germline assignment: CDR1 SGHAT and CDR2 FQDESV (reference sequence). The V gene lost 0 bases and the J gene lost 4 bases, with 3 bases spanning the gap. The CDR3 loop is CASSLASTEAFF. CDR3 coding DNA: TGTGCCAGCAGCTTAGCTTCCACTGAAGCTTTCTTT.

The genes are TRBV7-9 and TRBJ2-2; the D gene is possibly TRBD2 (6 bases). CDR1 is SEHNR, CDR2 FQNEAQ, per germline (reference sequence). Trimming left V 2 bases short and J 1 base short, with 11 bases between. CDR3 length: 16 residues. The CDR3 region is CASSLLSGLNTGELFF. The CDR3 DNA follows: TGTGCCAGCAGCTTATTGAGCGGGCTGAACACCGGGGAGCTGTTTTTT.

A remark on this clone: Additional DNA sequences in this sample encode the identical CDR3. This rearrangement joins TRBV6-5 to TRBJ2-2; possibly TRBD1 for D (5 bases). Trimming removed 6 bases from V and 3 bases from J, with 8 bases in between. Germline CDR1 is MNHEY and CDR2 is SVGAGI. The CDR3 loop spans 13 amino acids. The CDR3 reads CASRGRDTGELFF. CDR3 in DNA: TGTGCCAGCAGAGGCAGGGACACCGGGGAGCTGTTTTTT.

The chain is built from TRBV6-1 and TRBJ1-1; D is unresolved. V was cut by 6 bases and J by 3 bases, with 11 bases left in between. In germline, CDR1 is MNHNS, CDR2 SASEGT. The CDR3 has 13 residues. The CDR3 coding sequence is TGTGCCAGCAGCCCGACATCGGACACTGAAGCTTTCTTT. Amino acids: CASSPTSDTEAFF.

This chain connects TRBV9 to TRBJ2-5; 10 bases are a match to TRBD2. CDR3 length: 16 residues. The germline V gene encodes CDR1 SGDLS and CDR2 YYNGEE. Trimming cost V 0 bases and J 9 bases; bases outside gene matches: 11. DNA of the CDR3: TGTGCCAGCAGCGTAGGCACTAGCGGGGTTACCAGGGCCCAGTACTTC. Translated, it gives CASSVGTSGVTRAQYF.

The V and J genes are TRBV5-4 and TRBJ1-6; TRBD1 agrees at 7 bases. Germline values: CDR1 SGHNT, CDR2 YYREEE (reference sequence). Unmatched junction bases numbered 4, after V lost 2 bases and J lost 11 bases. The CDR3 has 13 amino acids. CDR3 DNA sequence: TGTGCCAGCAGCTTTACAGGGGAAGCACCCCTCCACTTT. It specifies CASSFTGEAPLHF. Supplemented by reference TRBV5-4 and TRBJ1-6, the full variable domain reads ETGVTQSPTHLIKTRGQQVTLRCSSQSGHNTVSWYQQALGQGPQFIFQYYREEENGRGNFPPRFSGLQFPNYSSELNVNALELDDSALYLCASSFTGEAPLHFGNGTRLTVT.

Here the CDR3 reads CASSNGGNSNQPQHF. In DNA, the CDR3 is TGTGCCAGTAGTAATGGGGGTAATAGCAATCAGCCCCAGCATTTT. The V and J genes are TRBV19 and TRBJ1-5; TRBD1 might be the D (5 bases). The germline CDR1 and CDR2 sequences are LNHDA and SQIVND (reference sequence). Trimming pared 4 bases from V and 0 bases from J, leaving 10 bases between. The CDR3 has 15 residues.

The V call is TRBV19, the J call TRBJ2-3; 10 bases line up with TRBD2. The germline V gene has CDR1 LNHDA and CDR2 SQIVND (reference sequence). CDR3 length equals 17 residues. Losses at the gene ends were 5 bases for V and 1 base for J; bases not matched to a gene: 9. The CDR3 DNA reads TGTGCCAGTAGTGGGAGGTCGGGGACTAGCGGCACAGATACGCAGTATTTT. This codes for CASSGRSGTSGTDTQYF.

This chain uses TRBV19 with TRBJ2-7; D is undetermined. Germline V gene data show CDR1 as LNHDA and CDR2 as SQIVND (reference sequence). V shed 4 bases and J shed 1 base, with 11 bases lying between them. The CDR3 covers 14 residues. Written as DNA, the CDR3 is TGTGCCAGTAGTAAACAAGGTCCATCCTACGAGCAGTACTTC. Its translation: CASSKQGPSYEQYF.

V usage is TRBV9 and J usage is TRBJ1-3, with no clear D. Trimming removed 0 bases at V and 7 bases at J, with 11 bases between. The V gene's germline CDR1 is SGDLS and CDR2 YYNGEE. This CDR3 has 14 residues. The CDR3 protein is CASSVEGGLNTIYF. The CDR3 coding sequence is TGTGCCAGCAGCGTAGAAGGAGGGCTGAACACCATATATTTT.

In DNA form, the CDR3 reads TGTGCCAGCAGCCCGACGGGACCTAAAGAGACCCAGTACTTC. Translating gives CASSPTGPKETQYF. V usage is TRBV5-4 and J usage is TRBJ2-5; the D gene could be TRBD1 or TRBD2 (5 bases each). Trimming stripped 4 bases from V and 3 bases from J, with 13 bases between. The CDR3 has 14 amino acids. Germline CDR1 SGHNT, CDR2 YYREEE (reference sequence).

This rearrangement joins TRBV5-1 to TRBJ2-1; D is ambiguous. This CDR3 is 15 amino acids long. V was shortened by 3 bases and J by 3 bases, with 13 bases between the two germline ends. Per the germline V gene, CDR1 is SGHRS and CDR2 is YFSETQ. CDR3 bases: TGCGCCAGCAGCTCGGCGCACAATGGCTACAATGAGCAGTTCTTC. It translates to CASSSAHNGYNEQFF.